The 9 T cell receptor beta chains reported below all come from one sample, sequenced in a study of CD8 T cells in ankylosing spondylitis. Findings and limits, study-wide: A TCR beta motif of under 10 highly homologous variants seemed to mark ankylosing spondylitis blood.

MiXCR was run by TCRdb on the 5' RACE reads, yielding one entry per CDR3 protein. The table has over 450,000 distinct CDR3 sequences, roughly an eighth seen once. Their antigens are not known. The sequencing input was blood, either unsorted or a sorted T cell fraction (not recorded which). The receptors stem from a male donor with ankylosing spondylitis.

This clonotype appeared many times. The V and J genes are TRBV6-1 and TRBJ2-1; D remains unclear. Trimming shortened V by 7 bases and J by 4 bases, and 11 bases separated the two germline ends. This CDR3 is built from 13 residues. Germline V gene lookup returns CDR1 MNHNS and CDR2 SASEGT. CDR3 in DNA: TGTGCCAGCAACATGGGCCAGTACAATGAGCAGTTCTTC. Translating it yields CASNMGQYNEQFF.

This clonotype was observed a handful of times. The gene calls are TRBV27 and TRBJ2-7, with D maybe TRBD1 (6 bases). Trimming shortened V by 5 bases and J by 11 bases, and 13 bases separated the two germline ends. CDR1 and CDR2 from the germline V gene are MNHEY and SMNVEV (reference sequence). This CDR3 comprises 11 residues. For the CDR3, the DNA is TGTGCCAGCAGTCCAGGGGACGGGGAGTACTTC. Residues: CASSPGDGEYF.

This clonotype has a count of ten or more. The J gene is TRBJ2-2, the V gene TRBV20-1, with 7 bases fitting TRBD2. V shed 4 bases, J shed 1 base, and the junction held 6 bases outside the gene matches. The CDR3 covers 15 residues. Germline CDR1 is DFQATT and CDR2 is SNEGSKA (reference sequence). CDR3 sequence (DNA): TGCAGTGCTAAAAGAGCGGGAATGAACACCGGGGAGCTGTTTTTT. Its translation: CSAKRAGMNTGELFF.

This clonotype was detected only a few times. The chain uses TRBV11-2 and TRBJ1-5, with a weak D call TRBD1 (5 bases). The CDR3 runs to 18 residues. V gave up 2 bases and J gave up 0 bases, with 17 bases separating them. Germline CDR1 and CDR2: SGHAT and FQNNGV. The chain's CDR3 is CASSLYGLEGYSNQPQHF. CDR3 nucleotide sequence: TGTGCCAGCAGCTTATATGGGCTTGAGGGGTATAGCAATCAGCCCCAGCATTTT.

This chain uses TRBV27 with TRBJ2-1; 11 bases match TRBD2. Germline V gene data show CDR1 as MNHEY and CDR2 as SMNVEV (reference sequence). Trimming took 5 bases from V and 6 from J; bases not matched to a gene: 9. This CDR3 region has 16 residues. The CDR3 protein is CASSATSGRWGNEQFF. The CDR3 nucleotides read TGTGCCAGCAGTGCCACTAGCGGGAGATGGGGCAATGAGCAGTTCTTC.

V and J are TRBV6-1 and TRBJ2-2; D may correspond to TRBD1 or TRBD2 (5 bases each). Germline V gives CDR1 MNHNS, CDR2 SASEGT. The length of the CDR3 is 15 residues. Trimming cost V 11 bases and J 0 bases, with 16 bases left between them. The CDR3 protein is CAVHRGGPNTGELFF. As DNA, the CDR3 is TGTGCCGTCCACCGGGGCGGGCCGAACACCGGGGAGCTGTTTTTT.

This clonotype was counted between two and nine times. The chain joins TRBV29-1 to TRBJ2-7, with D unclear. V lost 1 base and J lost 1, with 5 bases in between. Germline lookup yields CDR1 SQVTM and CDR2 ANQGSEA. The CDR3 length is 12 residues. The CDR3 DNA follows: TGCAGCGTTGAAGTGGGATCCTACGAGCAGTACTTC. Its protein product is CSVEVGSYEQYF.

The J gene is TRBJ2-1, the V gene TRBV13; 12 bases align to TRBD2. Germline V lookup: CDR1 PRHDT, CDR2 FYEKMQ (reference sequence). This CDR3 is built from 17 residues. Losses at the gene ends were 4 bases for V and 3 bases for J; bases not matched to a gene: 7. This CDR3 reads CASSSPATSGSYNEQFF. CDR3 sequence (DNA): TGTGCCAGCAGCTCACCTGCGACTAGCGGGAGCTACAATGAGCAGTTCTTC.

This clonotype was counted between two and nine times. The chain carries TRBV6-2 or TRBV6-3 and TRBJ2-2, with TRBD1 matching 8 bases. The CDR3 loop spans 16 amino acids. Germline CDR1 reads MNHEY; CDR2 reads SVGEGT. The ends lost 5 bases at V and 0 bases at J; junction bases unmatched: 5. The CDR3 reads CASSRSGGSNTGELFF. CDR3 nucleotides: TGTGCCAGCAGTCGATCAGGGGGCTCGAACACCGGGGAGCTGTTTTTT.